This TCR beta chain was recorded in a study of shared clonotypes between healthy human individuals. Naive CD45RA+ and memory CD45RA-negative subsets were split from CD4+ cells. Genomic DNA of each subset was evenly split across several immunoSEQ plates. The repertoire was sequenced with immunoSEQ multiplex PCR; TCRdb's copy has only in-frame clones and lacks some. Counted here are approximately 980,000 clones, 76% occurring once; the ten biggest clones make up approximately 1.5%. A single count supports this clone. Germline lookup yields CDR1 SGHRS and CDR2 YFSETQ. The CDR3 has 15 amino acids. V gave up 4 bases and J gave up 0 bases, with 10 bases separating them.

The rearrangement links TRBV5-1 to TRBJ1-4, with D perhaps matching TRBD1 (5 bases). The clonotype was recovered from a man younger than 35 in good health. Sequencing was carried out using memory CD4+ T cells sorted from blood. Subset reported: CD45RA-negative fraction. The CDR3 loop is CASSPDTATNEKLFF. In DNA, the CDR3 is TGCGCCAGCAGCCCGGACACCGCAACTAATGAAAAACTGTTTTTT.